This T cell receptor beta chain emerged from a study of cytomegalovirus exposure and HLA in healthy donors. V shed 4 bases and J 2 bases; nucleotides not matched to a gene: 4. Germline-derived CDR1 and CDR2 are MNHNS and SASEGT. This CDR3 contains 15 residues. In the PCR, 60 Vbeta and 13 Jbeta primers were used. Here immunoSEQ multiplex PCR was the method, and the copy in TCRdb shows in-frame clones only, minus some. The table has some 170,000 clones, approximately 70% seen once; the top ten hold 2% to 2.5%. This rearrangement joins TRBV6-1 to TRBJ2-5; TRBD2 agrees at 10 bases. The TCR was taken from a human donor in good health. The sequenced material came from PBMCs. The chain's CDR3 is CASSGLAGLQETQYF. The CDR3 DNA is TGTGCCAGCAGTGGACTAGCGGGCCTACAAGAGACCCAGTACTTC.